The T cell receptor beta chain under discussion was sequenced for a study of shared clonotypes between healthy human individuals. Study-level background: Samples came from a couple of female and three male donors aged 18 to 49.

In the case of this clone: Its target is not known. This same CDR3 is encoded by further DNA sequences in the sample.

Germline CDR1 and CDR2: MNHEY and SMNVEV (reference sequence). Trimming left V 3 bases short and J 2 bases short, with 7 bases between. This CDR3 is 14 amino acids long. Terminally differentiated effector memory CD45RA+ cells were excluded from the naive CD8 cells, which were CD45RO-negative and positively selected for CCR7. Donors comprised only Caucasian adults living in Nashville, Tennessee. Findings of the study overall: Naive subsets generally had larger estimated richness than memory subsets.

Original handling: ImmunoSEQ yielded junction-only sequences lacking quality scores, so filtering differed. The protocol was immunoSEQ multiplex PCR, while the TCRdb copy is restricted to in-frame clones and leaves out a portion. Clone size and the V and J calls come from that table; the DNA yielded D and trimming. In the table there are roughly 2.1 million clones, 85% to 95% of which are singletons. The receptor was isolated from a man between 18 and 29 years old in good health. Some clones in this sample may be carry-over from other donors' samples. The chain is built from TRBV27 and TRBJ2-2, with D unclear. The sequenced sample consisted of naive CD8+ T cells from PBMCs. The CDR3 bases are TGTGCCAGCAGTTTTGGAGCAAACACCGGGGAGCTGTTTTTT. It codes for CASSFGANTGELFF.